A single sample gave rise to the 10 T cell receptor beta chains below, sequenced in a study of CD8+CD57+ T cells in acquired aplastic anemia. For sequencing, patients were chosen who had shown expansion of CD8+CD57+ cells by flow cytometry. TCR beta VDJ combinations and CDR3 sequences were profiled from genomic DNA. One entry per CDR3 protein results from TCRdb running MiXCR on the reads. The table shows just over 200,000 distinct CDR3 sequences, with over 55% occurring only once. The sequencing input was sorted CD4+, CD8+, or CD8+CD57+ T cells (not recorded which) from PBMCs. The receptors come from a human donor with aplastic anemia.

The V call is TRBV7-2, the J call TRBJ1-6; D gene uncertain. This CDR3 spans 17 amino acids. V lost 4 bases to trimming and J lost 0 bases, with 13 bases between them. Germline V gene data show CDR1 as SGHTA and CDR2 as FQGNSA. CDR3 residues: CASSSQVTSSYNSPLHF. The CDR3 region has the DNA TGTGCCAGCAGCTCGCAAGTTACAAGCTCCTATAATTCACCCCTCCACTTT.

This clonotype has just one count. The chain employs TRBV5-1 and TRBJ2-7, with 14 bases that match TRBD2. The CDR3 totals 15 residues. The ends lost 4 bases at V and 7 bases at J; junction bases unmatched: 7. CDR1 is SGHRS and CDR2 is YFSETQ in the germline V gene. The DNA for the CDR3 is TGCGCCAGCAGCCAGGGACTAGCGGGAGTAGGAGAGCAGTACTTC. Translation: CASSQGLAGVGEQYF. Looking up the rest from reference TRBV5-1 and TRBJ2-7 gives the full variable domain: KAGVTQTPRYLIKTRGQQVTLSCSPISGHRSVSWYQQTPGQGLQFLFEYFSETQRNKGNFPGRFSGRQFSNSRSEMNVSTLELGDSALYLCASSQGLAGVGEQYFGPGTRLTVT.

This clonotype was counted between two and nine times. This chain joins TRBV25-1 and TRBJ2-1; D may be TRBD1 (6 bases). The germline V gene has CDR1 MGHDK and CDR2 SYGVNS. With 6 bases removed from V and 5 bases from J, the gap between germline ends came to 11 bases. CDR3 length equals 13 residues. CDR3 in DNA: TGTGCCAGCAGGAGGACAGTCCACAATGAGCAGTTCTTC. Its translation is CASRRTVHNEQFF. The complete variable domain, with remaining parts taken from reference TRBV25-1 and TRBJ2-1, reads EADIYQTPRYLVIGTGKKITLECSQTMGHDKMYWYQQDPGMELHLIHYSYGVNSTEKGDLSSESTVSRIRTEHFPLTLESARPSHTSQYLCASRRTVHNEQFFGPGTRLTVL.

The CDR3 bases are TGTGCCAGCAGCCCTACTGCAGACCGGTACTCTGGAAACACCATATATTTT. Translating gives CASSPTADRYSGNTIYF. The V and J genes are TRBV5-8 and TRBJ1-3; unclear D gene. Per the germline V gene, CDR1 is SGHTS and CDR2 is YDEGEE. The CDR3 has 17 amino acids. Deletions cut 4 bases from V and 0 bases from J, with 17 bases between.

This clonotype has only one observation. The chain joins TRBV20-1 to TRBJ2-7; the D gene is possibly TRBD2 (7 bases). V lost 1 base, J lost 2 bases, and 12 bases lay in between. The V gene's germline CDR1 is DFQATT and CDR2 SNEGSKA (reference sequence). The CDR3 is 14 residues long. CDR3 sequence: CSARGGGGTYEQYF. Written as DNA, the CDR3 is TGCAGTGCTAGAGGGGGCGGGGGCACCTACGAGCAGTACTTC.

The V gene is TRBV7-3, the J gene TRBJ2-7, with D possibly TRBD2 on 6 matching bases. Looked up from germline, CDR1 is SGHTA and CDR2 is FQGTGA. Trimming left V 5 bases short and J 4 bases short, with 15 bases between. The CDR3 sequence is 14 residues long. This CDR3 reads CASSPQTEGYEQYF. The CDR3, as DNA: TGTGCCAGCAGCCCCCAAACGGAGGGATACGAGCAGTACTTC.

This clonotype was seen at least ten times. V usage is TRBV5-8 and J usage is TRBJ2-7, with 9 bases that match TRBD2. Germline V lookup: CDR1 SGHTS, CDR2 YDEGEE. Unmatched junction bases numbered 6, after V lost 2 bases and J lost 3 bases. The CDR3 loop spans 15 amino acids. The DNA for the CDR3 is TGTGCCAGCAGCTTCGGCGGGGGGGCTCTCTACGAGCAGTACTTC. Its protein product is CASSFGGGALYEQYF.

The chain combines TRBV2 with TRBJ2-2; 7 bases are a match to TRBD2. Germline CDR1 and CDR2: SNHLY and FYNNEI. Trimming cost V 7 bases and J 4 bases; bases outside gene matches: 12. The CDR3 spans 16 residues. The CDR3 is CASTLADSRPTGELFF. In DNA, the CDR3 is TGTGCCAGCACTCTAGCGGACTCCCGCCCCACCGGGGAGCTGTTTTTT.

The chain couples TRBV7-2 to TRBJ2-1, with 14 bases aligning to TRBD2. V lost 4 bases, J lost 14 bases, and 7 bases stayed unmatched. Germline CDR1 is SGHTA and CDR2 is FQGNSA. The CDR3 loop spans 14 amino acids. This chain's CDR3 is CASSSGLAGVKKFF. For the CDR3, the DNA is TGTGCCAGCAGCTCGGGACTAGCGGGAGTCAAGAAGTTCTTC.

The chain carries TRBV7-2 and TRBJ1-4; D not certain. This CDR3 region has 15 residues. Trimming left V 2 bases short and J 1 base short, with 8 bases between. The germline CDR1 and CDR2 sequences are SGHTA and FQGNSA. CDR3 sequence (DNA): TGTGCCAGCAGCTTACAATCCGGAACTAATGAAAAACTGTTTTTT. Translation: CASSLQSGTNEKLFF.